The source of this TCR beta chain is a study of graft-versus-host responses after intestinal transplantation. In the study overall: Multivisceral, liver-intestinal, or isolated intestinal transplants were received by the recipients. Study findings and constraints: Peak circulating GvH clone levels tracked with early post-transplant HvG declines. Where graft-donor T cell macrochimerism was present, patients had high graft-versus-host to host-versus-graft clonal ratios in allografts.

This clone occurred a few times. Its target is unknown. V was cut by 6 bases and J by 6 bases, with 9 bases left in between. Germline V gene sequence: CDR1 MNHNS, CDR2 SASEGT. The CDR3 runs to 11 residues. Here immunoSEQ multiplex PCR was the method, and the copy in TCRdb shows in-frame clones only, minus some. The table lists about 98,000 clones, 86% of them singletons. The rearrangement joins TRBV6-1 to TRBJ2-7; D not resolved. The sample consisted of PBMCs, taken 255 days after intestinal transplant. This receptor was identified in a human patient who received an intestinal transplant, so some T cells may come from the graft donor. Written as DNA, the CDR3 is TGTGCCAGCAGAGGAACCCCCGAGCAGTACTTC. Encoded protein: CASRGTPEQYF.